The 16 T cell receptor beta chains in this list originate from one sample, sequenced in a study of cytotoxic CD8 clonotypes in ibrutinib-treated CLL. Sequencing was performed with immunoSEQ multiplex PCR; in TCRdb, only in-frame clones are kept and a portion is missing. The repertoire has about 50,000 clones, approximately 87% of them found once; the top ten carry roughly 21%. Sample: PBMCs, taken after 24 months of ibrutinib treatment. The receptors come from a human donor with chronic lymphocytic leukemia.

The V and J genes are TRBV27 and TRBJ2-3; 8 bases are a match to TRBD1. CDR1 is MNHEY, CDR2 SMNVEV, per germline (reference sequence). V lost 1 base to trimming and J lost 3 bases; unmatched junction nucleotides: 3. The CDR3 contains 15 residues. This CDR3 is CASSLWTGFTDTQYF. In nucleotides, the CDR3 is TGTGCCAGCAGTTTATGGACAGGGTTTACAGATACGCAGTATTTT.

V usage is TRBV11-3 and J usage is TRBJ2-1; 8 nucleotides align to TRBD2. The trim removed 5 bases at V and 9 bases at J, leaving 18 bases unmatched. Germline V gene lookup returns CDR1 SGHNT and CDR2 YENEEA. The CDR3 contains 17 residues. Here the CDR3 reads CASSGGGTSGDPREQFF. In DNA, the CDR3 is TGTGCCAGCAGCGGAGGCGGTACTAGCGGCGATCCGCGTGAGCAGTTCTTC.

This chain uses TRBV5-1 with TRBJ2-7; 9 nucleotides match TRBD1. Germline V gene lookup returns CDR1 SGHRS and CDR2 YFSETQ. CDR3 length: 13 residues. J lost 7 bases, V lost 3 bases, and 5 bases had no gene match. This CDR3 is CASSWGTGQEQYF. The CDR3 DNA reads TGCGCCAGCAGCTGGGGGACAGGGCAGGAGCAGTACTTC. Full variable domain (remainder filled in from reference TRBV5-1 and TRBJ2-7): KAGVTQTPRYLIKTRGQQVTLSCSPISGHRSVSWYQQTPGQGLQFLFEYFSETQRNKGNFPGRFSGRQFSNSRSEMNVSTLELGDSALYLCASSWGTGQEQYFGPGTRLTVT.

This clone was picked up a small number of times. The chain couples TRBV7-8 to TRBJ2-3, with TRBD1 identical over 8 bases. Germline loops: CDR1 SGHVS, CDR2 FQNEAQ. The J segment lost 4 bases and the V segment lost 5 bases, leaving 8 bases of the junction unmatched. This CDR3 is built from 15 residues. The CDR3 DNA is TGTGCCAGCAGCCAACGCCCGGACAGGGCAGATACGCAGTATTTT. Translating it yields CASSQRPDRADTQYF.

The chain has TRBV6-5 and TRBJ1-1; D unclear. CDR3 length: 13 amino acids. Trimming took 8 bases from V and 0 from J, leaving 10 bases between them. Germline assignment: CDR1 MNHEY and CDR2 SVGAGI. CDR3 loop: CASAGRLNTEAFF. For the CDR3, the DNA is TGTGCCAGCGCCGGTCGGTTGAACACTGAAGCTTTCTTT.

The rearrangement joins TRBV9 to TRBJ2-7; D is unclear. V lost 0 bases and J lost 2, with 12 bases in between. CDR1 is SGDLS and CDR2 is YYNGEE in the germline V gene. The CDR3 length is 15 residues. The CDR3 DNA follows: TGTGCCAGCAGCGTAGCTTTCGGCGGAACCTACGAGCAGTACTTC. Translating it yields CASSVAFGGTYEQYF. The full variable domain, in which reference TRBV9 and TRBJ2-7 provide the parts outside the CDR3, is DSGVTQTPKHLITATGQRVTLRCSPRSGDLSVYWYQQSLDQGLQFLIQYYNGEERAKGNILERFSAQQFPDLHSELNLSSLELGDSALYFCASSVAFGGTYEQYFGPGTRLTVT.

The rearrangement joins TRBV7-9 to TRBJ2-5; 9 bases map to TRBD1. The DNA end lines up better with TRBJ2-7; the J call may be wrong. There are 15 residues in the CDR3. Germline CDR1 is SEHNR and CDR2 is FQNEAQ (reference sequence). The CDR3 DNA reads as TGTGCCAGCAGCTTTAACAGGGGGCTCTTAGACGAGCAGTACTTC. It yields the protein CASSFNRGLLDEQYF.

J is TRBJ2-7 and V is TRBV29-1, with D perhaps being TRBD1 or TRBD2 (5 bases each). Trimming removed 6 bases at V and 0 bases at J, with 12 bases between. CDR1 SQVTM and CDR2 ANQGSEA come from the germline V gene. The CDR3 is 13 residues long. In nucleotides, the CDR3 is TGCAGCGTACCCGGGACGACCTCCTACGAGCAGTACTTC. This translates into CSVPGTTSYEQYF.

This clone turned up a few times. This rearrangement joins TRBV7-3 to TRBJ2-7; D is unresolved. The germline gives CDR1 SGHTA, CDR2 FQGTGA. With 6 bases removed from V and 5 bases from J, the gap between germline ends came to 8 bases. The CDR3 has 11 residues. For the CDR3, the DNA is TGTGCCAGCAGTCCGAAGCACGAGCAGTACTTC. As protein: CASSPKHEQYF. Drawing the rest from reference TRBV7-3 and TRBJ2-7, the complete variable domain is GAGVSQTPSNKVTEKGKYVELRCDPISGHTALYWYRQSLGQGPEFLIYFQGTGAADDSGLPNDRFFAVRPEGSVSTLKIQRTERGDSAVYLCASSPKHEQYFGPGTRLTVT.

This clone was seen more than once but under ten times. V usage is TRBV5-4 and J usage is TRBJ2-3; 8 bases match TRBD2. V shed 0 bases and J 5 bases; nucleotides not matched to a gene: 8. CDR1 SGHNT and CDR2 YYREEE come from the germline V gene (reference sequence). The CDR3 has 16 amino acids. The CDR3 loop is CASSLDSGTRVDTQYF. CDR3 DNA: TGTGCCAGCAGCTTGGATTCCGGGACTAGGGTAGATACGCAGTATTTT. The full variable domain, with the rest looked up from reference TRBV5-4 and TRBJ2-3, is ETGVTQSPTHLIKTRGQQVTLRCSSQSGHNTVSWYQQALGQGPQFIFQYYREEENGRGNFPPRFSGLQFPNYSSELNVNALELDDSALYLCASSLDSGTRVDTQYFGPGTRLTVL.

The chain recombines TRBV5-1 with TRBJ1-3; TRBD1 agrees at 8 bases. V was pared by 3 bases and J by 3 bases, with 8 bases of the junction left unmatched. Germline V gene lookup returns CDR1 SGHRS and CDR2 YFSETQ. The CDR3 runs to 16 residues. The CDR3 is CASSSSTGGVGNTIYF. CDR3 DNA: TGCGCCAGCAGCTCCTCCACAGGGGGGGTTGGAAACACCATATATTTT.

This clone occurred a few times. The chain has TRBV29-1 and TRBJ2-7; 8 nucleotides agree with TRBD1. Germline CDR1 and CDR2: SQVTM and ANQGSEA. This CDR3 is built from 13 residues. Losses at the gene ends were 7 bases for V and 0 bases for J; bases not matched to a gene: 5. CDR3 amino acids: CSARTGSSYEQYF. CDR3 nucleotides: TGCAGCGCCCGGACAGGGAGCTCCTACGAGCAGTACTTC.

The V and J genes are TRBV6-6 and TRBJ2-1, with D hard to call. The CDR3 totals 11 residues. Deletions cut 7 bases from V and 5 bases from J, with 6 bases between. Looked up from germline, CDR1 is MNHNY and CDR2 is SVGAGI (reference sequence). The CDR3 region is CASTPNNEQFF. DNA for the CDR3: TGTGCCAGCACCCCGAACAATGAGCAGTTCTTC.

The chain joins TRBV28 to TRBJ2-3; tentatively, D is TRBD2 (9 bases). CDR1 is MDHEN, CDR2 SYDVKM, per germline. V lost 5 bases and J 5 bases, leaving 26 bases between the germline ends. This CDR3 spans 18 amino acids. CDR3 sequence reads: CASSVNRGASGNGDTQYF. CDR3 coding DNA: TGTGCCAGCAGTGTAAACAGGGGGGCTAGCGGGAATGGAGATACGCAGTATTTT.

The chain joins TRBV5-4 to TRBJ1-3; TRBD1 matches 7 bases. CDR1 is SGHNT, CDR2 YYREEE, per germline (reference sequence). The ends lost 4 bases at V and 0 bases at J; junction bases unmatched: 4. The CDR3 runs 15 residues. The CDR3 is CASSQGQTSGNTIYF. In DNA form, the CDR3 reads TGTGCCAGCAGCCAGGGACAGACCTCTGGAAACACCATATATTTT.

The rearrangement links TRBV14 to TRBJ2-1, with D hard to call. Germline V CDR1 and CDR2: SGHDN, FVKESK. The CDR3 spans 13 residues. Trimming pared 4 bases from V and 7 bases from J, leaving 11 bases between. CDR3 loop: CASSRELDNEQFF. As DNA, the CDR3 is TGTGCCAGCAGCCGCGAATTAGATAATGAGCAGTTCTTC.